A single sample is the source of the 2 T cell receptor beta chains below, sequenced in a study of T cell responses to AZD1222 COVID-19 vaccine. The assay was immunoSEQ multiplex PCR, and TCRdb's table has in-frame clones only and misses some. The table includes some 130,000 clones, 80% to 90% detected once. This specimen consisted of peripheral blood, obtained on day 0 of MenACWY control vaccination. The receptors shown here come from an adult in good health.

This chain connects TRBV5-1 to TRBJ2-7, with a possible D match to TRBD1 (5 bases). CDR1 is SGHRS, CDR2 YFSETQ, per germline. CDR3 size: 14 residues. V shed 3 bases and J shed 4 bases, with 14 bases lying between them. Here the CDR3 DNA reads TGCGCCAGCAGCTCCACAGGATTTGGGTACGAGCAGTACTTC. Translation: CASSSTGFGYEQYF.

V usage is TRBV15 and J usage is TRBJ2-1; D uncertain. The CDR3 has 12 residues. Germline values: CDR1 LNHNV, CDR2 YYDKDF (reference sequence). V was clipped by 6 bases and J by 6 bases, with 9 bases between them. CDR3 in amino acids: CATSTDRNEQFF. In DNA, the CDR3 is TGTGCCACCAGTACGGACCGCAATGAGCAGTTCTTC.